The 24 T cell receptor beta chains given below trace back to one sample, sequenced in a study of cytomegalovirus exposure and HLA in healthy donors. PCR amplification relied on 60 Vbeta primers (plus 13 Jbeta primers). This table comes from immunoSEQ multiplex PCR, and its TCRdb copy is limited to in-frame clones, with some not included. The sample lists 100,000 to 150,000 clones; approximately 78% were seen once. Specimen: PBMCs. These receptors came from a human donor in good health.

This chain joins TRBV7-8 and TRBJ2-5; a weak D match, TRBD1 (5 bases). The closer fit of TRBJ2-7 to the DNA end suggests the J call may be wrong. This CDR3 contains 12 residues. Germline loops: CDR1 SGHVS, CDR2 FQNEAQ. In nucleotides, the CDR3 is TGTGCCAGCAGCATCGACAGCAACGAGCAGTACTTC. Translating gives CASSIDSNEQYF.

This sequence joins TRBV7-9 and TRBJ2-7; TRBD1 aligns across 9 bases. Germline CDR1 and CDR2: SEHNR and FQNEAQ (reference sequence). The J segment lost 7 bases and the V segment lost 1 base, leaving 5 bases of the junction unmatched. The CDR3 has 14 amino acids. CDR3 DNA: TGTGCCAGCAGCTTAGGACAGGGGGTGTGGGAGCAGTACTTC. This codes for CASSLGQGVWEQYF.

The chain recombines TRBV5-4 with TRBJ1-2, with D tentatively TRBD1 (5 bases). V lost 5 bases to trimming and J lost 0 bases, with 11 bases between them. The CDR3 runs 14 residues. Per germline, CDR1 SGHNT and CDR2 YYREEE (reference sequence). CDR3 region: CASSAGPANYGYTF. CDR3 in DNA: TGTGCCAGCAGTGCAGGGCCAGCTAACTATGGCTACACCTTC.

This chain joins TRBV28 and TRBJ1-4; weak D call: TRBD1 (6 bases). Between the trimmed V and J ends, which lost 7 bases and 7 bases, there was a span of 22 bases. The CDR3 runs 16 residues. Germline assignment: CDR1 MDHEN and CDR2 SYDVKM. This CDR3 reads CASIQSPVRGGEKLFF. The CDR3 DNA is TGTGCCAGCATCCAATCCCCCGTTAGGGGGGGTGAAAAACTGTTTTTT. Together with reference TRBV28 and TRBJ1-4, the CDR3 gives the full variable domain: DVKVTQSSRYLVKRTGEKVFLECVQDMDHENMFWYRQDPGLGLRLIYFSYDVKMKEKGDIPEGYSVSREKKERFSLILESASTNQTSMYLCASIQSPVRGGEKLFFGSGTQLSVL.

This clone has just a few counts. The chain is built from TRBV6-5 and TRBJ2-7; the D gene is possibly TRBD1 (5 bases). The germline CDR1 and CDR2 sequences are MNHEY and SVGAGI. Trimming pared 5 bases from V and 5 bases from J, leaving 16 bases between. CDR3 length: 14 amino acids. CDR3 residues: CASSRRPDSHEQYF. In nucleotides, the CDR3 is TGTGCCAGCAGTCGGCGCCCCGACAGCCACGAGCAGTACTTC.

This clone was seen a handful of times. V usage is TRBV27 and J usage is TRBJ2-5, with D possibly matching TRBD2 (6 bases). Deletions cut 3 bases from V and 7 bases from J, with 12 bases between. Germline CDR1 and CDR2: MNHEY and SMNVEV (reference sequence). This CDR3 spans 13 amino acids. The CDR3 loop reads CASSLGWGGTQYF. The CDR3 DNA follows: TGTGCCAGCAGTTTGGGGTGGGGAGGGACCCAGTACTTC.

The rearrangement joins TRBV23-1 to TRBJ2-1; D is undetermined. TRBV23-1 is recorded as an ORF, its role being uncertain. Deletions cut 0 bases from V and 5 bases from J, with 20 bases between. This CDR3 is 18 amino acids long. The CDR3 sequence is CASSQSATTRPSDNEQFF. CDR3 in DNA: TGCGCCAGCAGTCAATCAGCCACTACAAGGCCCTCAGACAATGAGCAGTTCTTC.

The chain couples TRBV7-9 to TRBJ2-5; TRBD2 is a possible D gene (5 bases). The CDR3 is 14 residues long. Germline assignment: CDR1 SEHNR and CDR2 FQNEAQ (reference sequence). V gave up 2 bases and J gave up 5 bases, with 12 bases separating them. The CDR3, as DNA: TGTGCCAGCAGCTTACCCGGGGAACCGGAGACCCAGTACTTC. This translates into CASSLPGEPETQYF.

This clone was recorded once. This rearrangement joins TRBV28 to TRBJ2-5; perhaps TRBD1 as D (6 bases). The J call may be in error: the DNA end matches TRBJ2-7 better. Per the germline V gene, CDR1 is MDHEN and CDR2 is SYDVKM. The CDR3 consists of 15 residues. CDR3 protein: CASTQARGGGYEQYF. For the CDR3, the DNA is TGTGCCAGCACCCAGGCGCGAGGGGGTGGCTACGAGCAGTACTTC.

The chain uses TRBV11-2 and TRBJ2-1, with no clear D. Germline lookup yields CDR1 SGHAT and CDR2 FQNNGV. V gave up 2 bases and J gave up 4 bases, with 18 bases separating them. The CDR3 consists of 17 residues. The DNA of the CDR3 is TGTGCCAGCAGCTTACCGAGTATTCCCCCCGTGTACAATGAGCAGTTCTTC. Translation gives CASSLPSIPPVYNEQFF.

The rearrangement joins TRBV5-1 to TRBJ1-2, with 10 bases fitting TRBD1. V trimming: 3 bases; J trimming: 5 bases; junction bases outside the gene matches: 1. The CDR3 is made up of 13 amino acids. Germline V gene sequence: CDR1 SGHRS, CDR2 YFSETQ. The CDR3 nucleotides read TGCGCCAGCAGCTCGGGACAGGGGTATGGCTACACCTTC. It is translated as CASSSGQGYGYTF.

The chain combines TRBV14 with TRBJ1-6, with D perhaps TRBD1 (6 bases). Trimming took off 4 bases at V and 8 bases at J, with 12 bases between the two ends. CDR3 size: 14 residues. Germline CDR1 is SGHDN and CDR2 is FVKESK. This CDR3 reads CASSPGRGYSPLHF. The CDR3 DNA is TGTGCCAGCAGCCCCGGGAGGGGGTATTCACCCCTCCACTTT.

This clone was counted only a few times. One junction end does not reproduce the germline sequence, and a read error may be involved. This sequence joins TRBV7-9 and TRBJ2-2; possible D gene TRBD2, 5 bases. The CDR3 is made up of 15 amino acids. Germline loops: CDR1 SEHNR, CDR2 FQNEAQ (reference sequence). The CDR3 loop reads CSSSKTVARAGELFF. CDR3 sequence (DNA): TGTTCCAGCAGCAAGACCGTAGCGCGTGCCGGGGAGCTGTTTTTT.

The genes are TRBV7-8 and TRBJ2-1; D is perhaps TRBD1 (5 bases). CDR3 length: 15 residues. Germline assignment: CDR1 SGHVS and CDR2 FQNEAQ. V lost 5 bases and J lost 4, with 15 bases in between. The CDR3 loop is CASSPGQGTYNEQFF. DNA for the CDR3: TGTGCCAGCAGCCCCGGGCAGGGAACGTACAATGAGCAGTTCTTC.

This chain joins TRBV7-6 and TRBJ2-2; 7 nucleotides align to TRBD1. V lost 6 bases and J lost 14; bases outside the gene matches: 9. CDR3 size: 12 residues. The V gene's germline CDR1 is SGHVS and CDR2 FNYEAQ. The CDR3 DNA reads TGTGCCAGCAGTCGACCGGGACAGAAACTGTTTTTT. It codes for CASSRPGQKLFF.

The genes are TRBV5-4 and TRBJ2-1; tentatively, D is TRBD1 (6 bases). The CDR3 is made up of 17 amino acids. The V gene's germline CDR1 is SGHNT and CDR2 YYREEE (reference sequence). The V gene lost 0 bases and the J gene lost 2 bases, with 15 bases spanning the gap. The CDR3 loop reads CASSLGSWGLTYNEQFF. Written as DNA, the CDR3 is TGTGCCAGCAGCTTGGGATCGTGGGGGCTGACCTACAATGAGCAGTTCTTC.

J is TRBJ1-2 and V is TRBV14; D ambiguous. Trimming pared 1 base from V and 4 bases from J, leaving 13 bases between. The germline gives CDR1 SGHDN, CDR2 FVKESK. The CDR3 is 15 residues long. CDR3 sequence reads: CASSQGTAVPYGYTF. The CDR3 region has the DNA TGTGCCAGCAGCCAAGGTACAGCTGTTCCCTATGGCTACACCTTC.

The chain couples TRBV30 to TRBJ1-3; perhaps TRBD1 as D (5 bases). Germline CDR1 reads GTSNPN; CDR2 reads SVGIG (reference sequence). The CDR3 loop spans 14 amino acids. Here the CDR3 reads CGSGASLSGNTIYF. The CDR3 region has the DNA TGTGGCTCTGGGGCATCCCTCTCTGGAAACACCATATATTTT.

The J gene is TRBJ1-1, the V gene TRBV25-1; 9 bases line up with TRBD1. This CDR3 is 14 amino acids long. V shed 4 bases and J 5 bases; nucleotides not matched to a gene: 5. From germline, CDR1 is MGHDK and CDR2 SYGVNS. CDR3 sequence (DNA): TGTGCCAGCAGTGGGACAGGGGCGCGAACTGAAGCTTTCTTT. This translates into CASSGTGARTEAFF.

The V gene is TRBV28, the J gene TRBJ1-3, with TRBD1 matching over 7 bases. Germline CDR1 is MDHEN and CDR2 is SYDVKM. V shed 6 bases, J shed 4 bases, and the junction held 12 bases outside the gene matches. This CDR3 region has 16 residues. CDR3: CASRSDRELYGNTIYF. The CDR3 region has the DNA TGTGCCAGCAGGTCCGACAGGGAGCTTTACGGAAACACCATATATTTT.

The chain has TRBV5-6 and TRBJ2-1; 10 bases align to TRBD2. Per the germline V gene, CDR1 is SGHDT and CDR2 is YYEEEE. This CDR3 spans 17 amino acids. V shed 2 bases, J shed 5 bases, and the junction held 10 bases outside the gene matches. In DNA form, the CDR3 reads TGTGCCAGCAGCTTTTTCTTTGCTAGCGGGAGAGACAATGAGCAGTTCTTC. Translating it yields CASSFFFASGRDNEQFF.

Only one count was recorded for this clone. The V and J genes are TRBV4-2 and TRBJ2-2; D not certain. Germline V gene sequence: CDR1 LGHNA, CDR2 YNFKEQ. CDR3 length: 15 residues. Trimming cost V 7 bases and J 3 bases, with 15 bases left between them. The CDR3: CASKKGETYTGELFF. In DNA, the CDR3 is TGTGCCAGCAAAAAAGGCGAGACTTACACCGGGGAGCTGTTTTTT.

The rearrangement links TRBV4-3 to TRBJ1-2; 9 bases fit TRBD1. Looked up from germline, CDR1 is LGHNA and CDR2 is YSLEER. The CDR3 length is 16 residues. Losses at the gene ends were 1 base for V and 4 bases for J; bases not matched to a gene: 7. CDR3 region: CASSQVWTGATYGYTF. The CDR3 DNA follows: TGCGCCAGCAGCCAAGTTTGGACAGGGGCGACCTATGGCTACACCTTC.

V and J are TRBV5-4 and TRBJ2-3; TRBD2 matches at 8 bases. Germline V gene sequence: CDR1 SGHNT, CDR2 YYREEE (reference sequence). V lost 0 bases to trimming and J lost 1 base; unmatched junction nucleotides: 1. The CDR3 covers 15 residues. In DNA form, the CDR3 reads TGTGCCAGCAGCTTGGCGGGGGGGGGCACAGATACGCAGTATTTT. It yields the protein CASSLAGGGTDTQYF.